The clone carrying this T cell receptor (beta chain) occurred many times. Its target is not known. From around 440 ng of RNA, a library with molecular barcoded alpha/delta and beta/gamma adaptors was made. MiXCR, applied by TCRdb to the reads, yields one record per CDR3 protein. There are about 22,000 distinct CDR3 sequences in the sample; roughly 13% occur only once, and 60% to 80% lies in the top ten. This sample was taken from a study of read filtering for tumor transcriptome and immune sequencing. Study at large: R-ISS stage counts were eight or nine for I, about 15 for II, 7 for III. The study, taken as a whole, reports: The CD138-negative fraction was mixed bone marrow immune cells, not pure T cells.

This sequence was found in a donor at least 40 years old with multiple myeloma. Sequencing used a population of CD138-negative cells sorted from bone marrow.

The CDR3 DNA follows: TGCAGTGCTAGCTCCCCAGGGGGCGAGGCCCAGTACTTC. This sequence encodes CSASSPGGEAQYF. The chain has TRBV20-1 and TRBJ2-5; 8 bases align to TRBD1. The CDR3 is 13 residues long. Trimming removed 3 bases from V and 9 bases from J; junction bases left unmatched: 9. The germline V gene has CDR1 DFQATT and CDR2 SNEGSKA (reference sequence).